This T cell receptor beta chain was identified during a study of T cells in Graves' hyperthyroidism and ophthalmopathy. The sample holds many counts of this clonotype. The antigen remains undetermined. The PBMCs had their origin in 10 ml of fresh peripheral blood. The germline V gene has CDR1 SNHLY and CDR2 FYNNEI. The CDR3 spans 11 residues. V lost 10 bases and J lost 2, with 9 bases in between. Amplification targeted TCR beta CDR3 regions from RNA transcripts. The HTBI primer set served for first-round RT-PCR of the TCR CDR3. TCRdb processed the multiplex PCR reads anew with MiXCR; each CDR3 protein has one entry. The repertoire includes roughly 840,000 distinct CDR3 sequences, 38% of them detected once, and 7.5% to 9.5% sits in the top ten. Points from the study as a whole: The model made its ophthalmopathy prediction, and onset followed a median roughly 6.5 months later. Expanded thyroid clonotypes (above 0.001) were mostly also found in blood.

The rearrangement links TRBV2 to TRBJ2-7; D ambiguous. Sequenced: blood. The sequence derives from a man younger than 30 with Graves' hyperthyroidism. The CDR3 nucleotides read TGTGCCACCATTCAGGCCTACGAGCAGTACTTC. Translating gives CATIQAYEQYF.